There are a few counts of the clone carrying this T cell receptor beta chain. Source study methods: Using reference gene primer amplification, nucleated cell counts were estimated. The protocol was immunoSEQ multiplex PCR, while the TCRdb copy is restricted to in-frame clones and leaves out a portion. The V and J calls and clone size come from that table; D and trimming were worked out from the DNA. This sample carries about 160,000 clones, about nine tenths of them seen once, and the ten largest clones take around 6.3%. These data are taken from a study of blood T cell repertoires in COVID-19. Turning to the study itself: COVID-19 samples from acute and convalescent phases originated in the United States, Italy and Spain. T cells, B-cell-depleted T cells, or PBMCs provided the cDNA or gDNA that served as material.

Germline CDR1 and CDR2: SGDLS and YYNGEE. Trimming removed 0 bases from V and 5 bases from J, with 12 bases in between. The CDR3 runs to 14 residues. The chain recombines TRBV9 with TRBJ2-7; maybe TRBD2 (6 bases). The sequence derives from a man older than 75 with acute or convalescent COVID-19. The sample was peripheral blood. CDR3 bases: TGTGCCAGCAGCGTAGGGCCTAGCGTAAACGAGCAGTACTTC. This translates into CASSVGPSVNEQYF.